Listed here are 23 T cell receptor beta chains from one sample, sequenced in a study of identical twins. TCRdb re-analysed the 5' RACE reads in MiXCR, keeping a single row per CDR3 protein. This table has fewer than 250,000 distinct CDR3 sequences, approximately 9% appearing once. Sample: memory (CD45RO+) T cells sorted from blood. The receptors come from a woman younger than 30 in good health.

This clonotype has just a few counts. The chain recombines TRBV5-1 with TRBJ2-3, with 15 bases identical to TRBD2. This CDR3 contains 18 residues. Looked up from germline, CDR1 is SGHRS and CDR2 is YFSETQ. V was pared by 0 bases and J by 4 bases, with 6 bases of the junction left unmatched. CDR3 loop: CASSLGGLAGGQADTQYF. DNA of the CDR3: TGCGCCAGCAGCTTGGGGGGACTAGCGGGAGGCCAAGCAGATACGCAGTATTTT.

This clonotype was counted a few times. The J gene is TRBJ2-7, the V gene TRBV10-3; perhaps TRBD1 as D (5 bases). CDR3 length: 16 amino acids. Trimming removed 6 bases at V and 3 bases at J, with 21 bases between. The germline gives CDR1 ENHRY, CDR2 SYGVKD. CDR3 coding DNA: TGTGCCATCAGAACTTTGGGGCCAGGGTCTGGCTACGAGCAGTACTTC. The encoded protein is CAIRTLGPGSGYEQYF.

The gene calls are TRBV19 and TRBJ2-1; D may be TRBD1 or TRBD2 (5 bases each). The CDR3 is 15 amino acids. With 7 bases removed from V and 4 bases from J, the gap between germline ends came to 17 bases. From germline, CDR1 is LNHDA and CDR2 SQIVND (reference sequence). The CDR3 region has the DNA TGTGCCAGTACCTCCGGGACGGGCCTTTACAATGAGCAGTTCTTC. Protein sequence: CASTSGTGLYNEQFF.

This clonotype was recorded many times. The rearrangement links TRBV20-1 to TRBJ1-4; D remains ambiguous. With 5 bases removed from V and 0 bases from J, the gap between germline ends came to 10 bases. From germline, CDR1 is DFQATT and CDR2 SNEGSKA (reference sequence). This CDR3 is 14 amino acids long. CDR3 sequence (DNA): TGCAGTGCTGAGGGAGGAGCAACTAATGAAAAACTGTTTTTT. It codes for CSAEGGATNEKLFF.

This clonotype showed up many times. V usage is TRBV13 and J usage is TRBJ2-7; TRBD2 might be the D (6 bases). The CDR3 has 15 residues. V was clipped by 4 bases and J by 4 bases, with 17 bases between them. Germline loops: CDR1 PRHDT, CDR2 FYEKMQ (reference sequence). CDR3 residues: CASSSRLGGRYEQYF. CDR3 DNA: TGTGCCAGCAGCTCAAGACTGGGGGGAAGGTACGAGCAGTACTTC.

This clonotype showed up just a few times. The rearrangement links TRBV20-1 to TRBJ2-4; 8 bases match TRBD1. The CDR3 has 15 amino acids. The germline V gene has CDR1 DFQATT and CDR2 SNEGSKA (reference sequence). After removal of 5 bases from V and 5 bases from J, the junction contained 11 bases not matched to a gene. Written as DNA, the CDR3 is TGCAGTGCTTCTTCTCCCGGGACAGGAGAAAACATTCAGTACTTC. Amino acids: CSASSPGTGENIQYF.

This clonotype was seen many times. CDR3 residues: CASSSRKGGTYNEQFF. The CDR3 DNA reads TGTGCCAGCAGTTCCCGTAAGGGGGGGACCTACAATGAGCAGTTCTTC. The chain links TRBV12-3 or TRBV12-4 to TRBJ2-1; D perhaps matches TRBD2 (7 bases). The CDR3 totals 16 residues. V was trimmed by 4 bases and J by 2 bases, leaving 15 bases between them.

This clonotype occurred many times. The chain recombines TRBV7-2 with TRBJ2-1; perhaps D is TRBD1 or TRBD2 (5 bases each). The CDR3 is 17 amino acids. Germline lookup yields CDR1 SGHTA and CDR2 FQGNSA. V dropped 3 bases and J dropped 6 bases, with 21 bases sitting between them. The CDR3 here is CASSLESGRKAGNEQFF. The CDR3, as DNA: TGTGCCAGCAGCTTGGAGTCGGGACGCAAGGCAGGCAATGAGCAGTTCTTC.

In nucleotides, the CDR3 is TGCAGTGCTCAACCCGGGACAGGGACCGGGGAGCTGTTTTTT. It codes for CSAQPGTGTGELFF. The chain uses TRBV20-1 and TRBJ2-2, with 9 bases aligning to TRBD1. Trimming removed 5 bases from V and 5 bases from J; junction bases left unmatched: 6. This CDR3 comprises 14 residues. Per the germline V gene, CDR1 is DFQATT and CDR2 is SNEGSKA (reference sequence).

This clonotype showed up just a few times. This chain joins TRBV11-2 and TRBJ2-3, with 8 bases matching TRBD2. The length of the CDR3 is 17 residues. Germline-derived CDR1 and CDR2 are SGHAT and FQNNGV. Losses at the gene ends were 4 bases for V and 9 bases for J; bases not matched to a gene: 18. CDR3 nucleotide sequence: TGTGCCAGCAGCTCGCAGTTCGGGGGGGGTGCCTCGAGGACGCAGTATTTT. Protein product: CASSSQFGGGASRTQYF.

This clonotype was observed a handful of times. CDR3 region: CASSYSRQGGAFF. The CDR3 DNA reads as TGTGCCAGCAGTTACTCCCGTCAGGGGGGGGCTTTCTTT. The genes are TRBV6-5 and TRBJ1-1; 7 nucleotides align to TRBD1. Germline trimming cut 0 bases from V and 11 bases from J; bases unmatched to any gene: 6. The CDR3 has 13 residues. From germline, CDR1 is MNHEY and CDR2 SVGAGI.

This clonotype was observed a few times. The V call is TRBV20-1, the J call TRBJ2-5; 8 bases are a match to TRBD2. Germline V gene lookup returns CDR1 DFQATT and CDR2 SNEGSKA (reference sequence). The CDR3 has 14 residues. The V gene end was trimmed by 0 bases and the J gene end by 1 base; junction bases not matched to a gene: 1. The CDR3, as DNA: TGCAGTGCTAGAGAACTAGCGGTCCAAGAGACCCAGTACTTC. Protein product: CSARELAVQETQYF.

This clonotype has at least ten counts. Written as DNA, the CDR3 is TGTGCCAGCAGCTTGGCACCTAGCGGACAAGAGACCCAGTACTTC. Translating it yields CASSLAPSGQETQYF. The genes are TRBV5-5 and TRBJ2-5, with TRBD2 identical over 7 bases. Per germline, CDR1 SGHKS and CDR2 YYEKEE (reference sequence). With V trimmed by 0 bases and J by 2 bases, 4 bases remained unmatched. The CDR3 totals 15 residues.

This clonotype was recorded a few times. V gene TRBV6-2 or TRBV6-3 combines with J gene TRBJ2-5; possibly TRBD1 or TRBD2 for D (5 bases each). Germline V CDR1 and CDR2: MNHEY, SVGEGT. This CDR3 is built from 17 residues. The V and J ends lost 2 bases and 2 bases respectively, with 18 bases between them. The CDR3 region has the DNA TGTGCCAGCAGTTACGCCGGTCGGGGACGCCCTCAAGAGACCCAGTACTTC. This encodes CASSYAGRGRPQETQYF.

The J gene is TRBJ2-1, the V gene TRBV4-3, with 8 nucleotides matching TRBD2. Germline assignment: CDR1 LGHNA and CDR2 YSLEER. The CDR3 is 15 residues long. The junction had 9 bases not matched to a gene; V was cut back by 4 bases and J by 7 bases. The CDR3 region has the DNA TGCGCCAGCAGCCCAGCGGGGGCCCGCCTTAATGAGCAGTTCTTC. Encoded protein: CASSPAGARLNEQFF.

The chain employs TRBV4-1 and TRBJ2-3; weak D call: TRBD2 (5 bases). This CDR3 is 16 amino acids long. With 1 base removed from V and 4 bases from J, the gap between germline ends came to 15 bases. In germline, CDR1 is MGHRA, CDR2 YSYEKL. The CDR3 bases are TGCGCCAGCAGCCAAGCCCCGGCGGGCGGCGCAGATACGCAGTATTTT. Its protein product is CASSQAPAGGADTQYF.

This chain joins TRBV4-1 and TRBJ2-1; D call uncertain. Germline CDR1 MGHRA, CDR2 YSYEKL. Between the trimmed V and J ends, which lost 1 base and 6 bases, there was a span of 13 bases. This CDR3 spans 15 amino acids. The DNA of the CDR3 is TGCGCCAGCAGCCAAGCTCCGTTCCCGCGCAATGAGCAGTTCTTC. This codes for CASSQAPFPRNEQFF.

This clonotype occurred a few times. The J gene is TRBJ1-1, the V gene TRBV7-2; 8 positions match TRBD1. Trimming at V came to 7 bases and at J to 5 bases, leaving 12 bases not matched to a gene. The CDR3 is made up of 15 amino acids. Germline V gene lookup returns CDR1 SGHTA and CDR2 FQGNSA. CDR3 residues: CASTLTMTGATEAFF. Written as DNA, the CDR3 is TGTGCCAGCACCCTGACGATGACAGGGGCTACTGAAGCTTTCTTT.

The chain has TRBV27 and TRBJ2-7, with 9 bases identical to TRBD2. The CDR3 is 15 amino acids. V dropped 6 bases and J dropped 1; count of bases not matched to a gene: 7. Per the germline V gene, CDR1 is MNHEY and CDR2 is SMNVEV (reference sequence). The CDR3 coding sequence is TGTGCCAGCAGAGATAGCGGGAGCCGGTCCTACGAGCAGTACTTC. It codes for CASRDSGSRSYEQYF.

V is TRBV7-2 and J is TRBJ2-7; unclear D gene. Germline V gene sequence: CDR1 SGHTA, CDR2 FQGNSA. Trimming pared 3 bases from V and 7 bases from J, leaving 13 bases between. The CDR3 is 13 amino acids. CDR3 sequence: CASSFEWSREQYF. For the CDR3, the DNA is TGTGCCAGCAGCTTTGAGTGGTCGAGGGAGCAGTACTTC.

In this sample, this clonotype turned up many times. V and J are TRBV28 and TRBJ2-7; 8 bases are a match to TRBD2. This CDR3 has 12 amino acids. Looked up from germline, CDR1 is MDHEN and CDR2 is SYDVKM. With V trimmed by 5 bases and J by 5 bases, 2 bases remained unmatched. CDR3 loop: CASSSGGHEQYF. CDR3 DNA sequence: TGTGCCAGCAGTAGCGGGGGCCACGAGCAGTACTTC.

V and J are TRBV4-1 and TRBJ2-1, with D unclear. The ends were cut back, 6 bases at V and 12 bases at J, with 15 bases in the middle. This CDR3 spans 12 amino acids. The germline V gene encodes CDR1 MGHRA and CDR2 YSYEKL. The DNA for the CDR3 is TGCGCCAGCAGGGTACGACCTGGCGGGCAGTTCTTC. Translating gives CASRVRPGGQFF.

The rearrangement joins TRBV14 to TRBJ2-3, with 8 bases matching TRBD2. V dropped 5 bases and J dropped 2; count of bases not matched to a gene: 12. Germline V gene sequence: CDR1 SGHDN, CDR2 FVKESK. This CDR3 has 17 amino acids. DNA for the CDR3: TGTGCCAGCAGCACCTGGGAAGCGGGGGCCCCCACAGATACGCAGTATTTT. It is translated as CASSTWEAGAPTDTQYF.